This T cell receptor beta chain was captured by sequencing in a study of T cell changes during pregnancy in multiple sclerosis. The germline gives CDR1 KGHSH, CDR2 LQKENI. This CDR3 comprises 14 residues. V lost 2 bases, J lost 2 bases, and 9 bases lay in between. TCRdb keeps only in-frame clones here, not all; method: immunoSEQ multiplex PCR. The sample has roughly 68,000 clones; 92% are singletons. This specimen was peripheral blood, taken in the second trimester of pregnancy. The TCR originated in a female donor in good health, enrolled as a control in a pregnancy study. This rearrangement joins TRBV18 to TRBJ1-1, with TRBD1 as a possible D gene (5 bases). CDR3 in amino acids: CASSPGAGNTEAFF. CDR3 nucleotide sequence: TGTGCCAGCTCACCAGGGGCCGGTAACACTGAAGCTTTCTTT.